These 16 T cell receptor beta chains originate from one sample sequenced in a study of blood T cell repertoires in COVID-19. Sequencing used immunoSEQ multiplex PCR; TCRdb keeps in-frame clones, though not all of them. Found here are tens of thousands of clones, 87% of them singletons; the top ten hold approximately 9.5%. The sequenced material came from peripheral blood. The receptors originated from a human donor with active COVID-19. The donor label of this sample is uncertain.

The chain links TRBV5-1 to TRBJ2-3, with D possibly matching TRBD1 (6 bases). V was cut by 4 bases and J by 4 bases, with 16 bases left in between. The CDR3 covers 15 residues. Germline CDR1 and CDR2: SGHRS and YFSETQ. CDR3 coding DNA: TGCGCCAGCAGCCTGACCTCCGAGGGGGCAGATACGCAGTATTTT. Encoded protein: CASSLTSEGADTQYF.

This sequence joins TRBV2 and TRBJ2-5; perhaps TRBD1 as D (5 bases). The CDR3 spans 14 residues. Per germline, CDR1 SNHLY and CDR2 FYNNEI. V lost 6 bases to trimming and J lost 1 base, with 12 bases between them. The CDR3 sequence is CASSDGRAQETQYF. For the CDR3, the DNA is TGTGCCAGCAGCGACGGCAGGGCCCAAGAGACCCAGTACTTC.

This clone showed up just a few times. The chain uses TRBV19 and TRBJ1-5; 8 bases match TRBD1. The trim removed 6 bases at V and 6 bases at J, leaving 7 bases unmatched. Germline V gene sequence: CDR1 LNHDA, CDR2 SQIVND (reference sequence). The CDR3 is 14 residues long. CDR3 amino acids: CASRPTGDFQPQHF. CDR3 nucleotide sequence: TGTGCCAGTAGGCCGACAGGGGACTTTCAGCCCCAGCATTTT.

This clone was counted a few times. The chain is built from TRBV11-3 and TRBJ2-1; a possible D gene is TRBD2 (6 bases). Germline assignment: CDR1 SGHNT and CDR2 YENEEA. Trimming left V 0 bases short and J 4 bases short, with 10 bases between. The CDR3 totals 15 residues. The CDR3 nucleotides read TGTGCCAGCAGCTTAGATGGCGGGACGTACAATGAGCAGTTCTTC. This sequence encodes CASSLDGGTYNEQFF.

This chain connects TRBV3-1 (or the pseudogene TRBV3-2) to TRBJ2-3, with 9 bases identical to TRBD2. This CDR3 has 16 amino acids. V was pared by 0 bases and J by 8 bases, with 9 bases of the junction left unmatched. Germline V gene sequence: CDR1 LGHDT, CDR2 YNNKEL (reference sequence). The CDR3 nucleotides read TGTGCCAGCAGCCAAGATCTCGCTAGCGGGAAGATTACGCAGTATTTT. It encodes CASSQDLASGKITQYF.

The chain combines TRBV6-2 or TRBV6-3 with TRBJ1-2; D is ambiguous. Germline CDR1 MNHEY, CDR2 SVGEGT. The V end lost 0 bases, the J end lost 3 bases, and 11 bases lay between the germline ends. The CDR3 is 15 amino acids. The CDR3 loop reads CASSYSVAAHYGYTF. The DNA of the CDR3 is TGTGCCAGCAGTTACTCGGTGGCCGCCCACTATGGCTACACCTTC.

The CDR3 nucleotides are TGTGCCAGCAGCTTACCGACTAAAGAGACCCAGTACTTC. The encoded protein is CASSLPTKETQYF. This chain links TRBV7-9 with TRBJ2-5; TRBD2 might be the D (5 bases). The CDR3 length is 13 residues. CDR1 is SEHNR, CDR2 FQNEAQ, per germline (reference sequence). Trimming shortened V by 2 bases and J by 3 bases, and 7 bases separated the two germline ends. The whole variable domain, remainder taken from reference TRBV7-9 and TRBJ2-5, is DTGVSQNPRHKITKRGQNVTFRCDPISEHNRLYWYRQTLGQGPEFLTYFQNEAQLEKSRLLSDRFSAERPKGSFSTLEIQRTEQGDSAMYLCASSLPTKETQYFGPGTRLLVL.

The chain employs TRBV19 and TRBJ2-3; D not resolved. This CDR3 spans 12 amino acids. Between the trimmed V and J ends, which lost 5 bases and 2 bases, there was a span of 5 bases. The germline CDR1 and CDR2 sequences are LNHDA and SQIVND (reference sequence). The CDR3 protein is CASSPSTDTQYF. The CDR3 DNA reads as TGTGCCAGTAGTCCATCCACAGATACGCAGTATTTT.

The rearrangement uses TRBV30 and TRBJ2-5, with 13 bases matching TRBD2. The CDR3 contains 15 residues. The J segment lost 4 bases and the V segment lost 5 bases, leaving 7 bases of the junction unmatched. Germline V gene sequence: CDR1 GTSNPN, CDR2 SVGIG (reference sequence). The CDR3 DNA is TGTGCCTGGGAGGGACTAGCGGGATCGGCAGAGACCCAGTACTTC. Residues: CAWEGLAGSAETQYF.

This chain links TRBV7-2 with TRBJ1-6; TRBD1 might be the D (5 bases). The ends were cut back, 0 bases at V and 7 bases at J, with 7 bases in the middle. Per germline, CDR1 SGHTA and CDR2 FQGNSA. The CDR3 is 14 amino acids. The CDR3 nucleotides read TGTGCCAGCAGCTTAGCGGGACTAAATTCACCCCTCCACTTT. Translating it yields CASSLAGLNSPLHF.

CDR3 sequence: CASSMRGANVLTF. The CDR3 nucleotides are TGTGCCAGCAGCATGAGGGGGGCCAACGTCCTGACTTTC. The chain employs TRBV11-3 and TRBJ2-6; D ambiguous. Trimming took 5 bases from V and 4 from J, leaving 6 bases between them. Germline V gene data show CDR1 as SGHNT and CDR2 as YENEEA. The CDR3 runs to 13 residues.

This clone has only one observation. The chain's CDR3 is CAAAPVAGGKETQYF. CDR3 coding DNA: TGTGCAGCAGCCCCCGTGGCGGGAGGAAAAGAGACCCAGTACTTC. The chain couples TRBV19 to TRBJ2-5, with 8 bases aligning to TRBD2. This CDR3 has 15 residues. The germline V gene has CDR1 LNHDA and CDR2 SQIVND (reference sequence).

The J gene is TRBJ2-1, the V gene TRBV9; 7 bases fit TRBD2. Germline V gene lookup returns CDR1 SGDLS and CDR2 YYNGEE. The CDR3 length is 14 residues. Trimming cost V 4 bases and J 2 bases; bases outside gene matches: 3. In nucleotides, the CDR3 is TGTGCCAGCAGCCCTGCGGGAGCCTACAATGAGCAGTTCTTC. It translates to CASSPAGAYNEQFF.

The table lists this clone with a count of one. The rearrangement joins TRBV28 to TRBJ1-5, with D unclear. This CDR3 comprises 15 residues. Germline lookup yields CDR1 MDHEN and CDR2 SYDVKM. Trimming stripped 3 bases from V and 1 base from J, with 10 bases between. The CDR3 DNA reads TGTGCCAGCAGTTTGAGGGTCATAAGCAATCAGCCCCAGCATTTT. This gives the protein CASSLRVISNQPQHF.

V and J are TRBV7-2 and TRBJ2-2, with a tentative D call TRBD2 (5 bases). Trimming removed 8 bases at V and 4 bases at J, with 23 bases between. The CDR3 sequence is 17 residues long. From germline, CDR1 is SGHTA and CDR2 FQGNSA. The DNA for the CDR3 is TGTGCCAGCCCAAATCTCGGGGTGAGGTTGGGCACCGGGGAGCTGTTTTTT. It translates to CASPNLGVRLGTGELFF.

Note on this clone: The same CDR3 is also encoded by other DNA sequences in this sample. As DNA, the CDR3 is TGTGCCAGCAGCCGAGATAATTCACCCCTCCACTTT. Protein sequence: CASSRDNSPLHF. This chain uses TRBV3-1 (or the pseudogene TRBV3-2) with TRBJ1-6, with D unclear. Per the germline V gene, CDR1 is LGHDT and CDR2 is YNNKEL (reference sequence). Trimming removed 4 bases at V and 5 bases at J, with 3 bases between. The CDR3 totals 12 residues.